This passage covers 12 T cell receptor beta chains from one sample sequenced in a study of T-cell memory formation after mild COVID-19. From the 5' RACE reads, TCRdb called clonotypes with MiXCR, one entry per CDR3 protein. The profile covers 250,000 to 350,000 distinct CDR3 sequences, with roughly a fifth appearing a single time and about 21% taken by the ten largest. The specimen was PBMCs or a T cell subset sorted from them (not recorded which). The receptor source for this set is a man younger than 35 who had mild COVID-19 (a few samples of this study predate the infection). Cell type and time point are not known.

CDR3 sequence: CATPGTGVRGANVLTF. The CDR3 bases are TGTGCCACTCCCGGGACAGGCGTCAGAGGGGCCAACGTCCTGACTTTC. V is TRBV7-2 and J is TRBJ2-6, with 8 bases lining up with TRBD1. Germline loops: CDR1 SGHTA, CDR2 FQGNSA. The V segment lost 10 bases and the J segment 4 bases; nucleotides outside the gene matches: 12. CDR3 length equals 16 residues.

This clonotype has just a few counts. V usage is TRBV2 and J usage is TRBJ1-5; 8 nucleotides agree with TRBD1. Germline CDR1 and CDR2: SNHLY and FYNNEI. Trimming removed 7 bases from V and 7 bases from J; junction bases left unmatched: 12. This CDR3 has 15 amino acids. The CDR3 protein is CASTPTGGADQPQHF. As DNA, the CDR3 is TGTGCCAGCACCCCAACAGGGGGGGCGGACCAGCCCCAGCATTTT.

Here the CDR3 reads CASSYLMTGDEQFF. The CDR3 coding sequence is TGTGCCAGCAGTTATCTAATGACGGGGGATGAGCAGTTCTTC. The chain is built from TRBV6-5 and TRBJ2-1, with TRBD2 as a possible D gene (6 bases). The CDR3 length is 14 residues. The germline V gene encodes CDR1 MNHEY and CDR2 SVGAGI. The V end lost 3 bases, the J end lost 8 bases, and 14 bases lay between the germline ends.

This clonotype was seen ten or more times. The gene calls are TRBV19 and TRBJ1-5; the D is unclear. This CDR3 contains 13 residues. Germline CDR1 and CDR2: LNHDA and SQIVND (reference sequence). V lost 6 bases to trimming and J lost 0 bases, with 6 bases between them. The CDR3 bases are TGTGCCAGTAGCCCCTATAGCAATCAGCCCCAGCATTTT. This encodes CASSPYSNQPQHF.

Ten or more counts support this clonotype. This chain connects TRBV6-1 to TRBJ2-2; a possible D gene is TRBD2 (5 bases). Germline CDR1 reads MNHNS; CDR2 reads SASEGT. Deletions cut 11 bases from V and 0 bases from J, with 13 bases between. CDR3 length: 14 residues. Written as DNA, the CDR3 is TGTGCCGGTGGGCAGGACTCGAACACCGGGGAGCTGTTTTTT. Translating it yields CAGGQDSNTGELFF.

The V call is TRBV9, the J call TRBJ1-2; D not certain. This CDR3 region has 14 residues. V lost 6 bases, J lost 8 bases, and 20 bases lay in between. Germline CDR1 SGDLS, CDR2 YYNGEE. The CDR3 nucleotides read TGTGCCAGCACAAGGGCGGAACCTTCGAGGGGCTACACCTTC. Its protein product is CASTRAEPSRGYTF.

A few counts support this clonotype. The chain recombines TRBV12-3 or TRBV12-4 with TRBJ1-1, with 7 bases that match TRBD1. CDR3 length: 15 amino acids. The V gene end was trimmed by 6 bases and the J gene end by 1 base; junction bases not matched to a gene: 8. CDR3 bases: TGTGCCAGCAGGCTACAGGGGTGGGGGAACACTGAAGCTTTCTTT. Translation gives CASRLQGWGNTEAFF.

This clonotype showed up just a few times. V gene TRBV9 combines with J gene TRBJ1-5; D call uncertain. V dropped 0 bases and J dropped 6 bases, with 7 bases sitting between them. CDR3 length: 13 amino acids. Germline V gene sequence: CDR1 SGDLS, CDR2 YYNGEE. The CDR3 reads CASSVDELQPQHF. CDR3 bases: TGTGCCAGCAGCGTAGATGAACTTCAGCCCCAGCATTTT.

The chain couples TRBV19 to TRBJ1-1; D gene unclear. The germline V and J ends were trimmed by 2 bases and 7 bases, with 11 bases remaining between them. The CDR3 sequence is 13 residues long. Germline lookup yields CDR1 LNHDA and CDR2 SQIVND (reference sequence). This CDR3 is CASSIRNSGEAFF. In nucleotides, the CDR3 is TGTGCCAGTAGTATACGTAACAGCGGTGAAGCTTTCTTT.

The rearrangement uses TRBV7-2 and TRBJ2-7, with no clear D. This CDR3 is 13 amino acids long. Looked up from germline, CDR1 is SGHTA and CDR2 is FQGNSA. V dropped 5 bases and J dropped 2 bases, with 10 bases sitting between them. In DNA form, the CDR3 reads TGTGCCAGCAGCACGGGTCCTACCTACGAGCAGTACGTC. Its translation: CASSTGPTYEQYV.

CDR3 nucleotides: TGTGCCTGGAGGAGGGACACCTTAGGTCCCCAGCATTTT. It specifies CAWRRDTLGPQHF. J is TRBJ1-5 and V is TRBV30; possible D gene TRBD1, 6 bases. Germline lookup yields CDR1 GTSNPN and CDR2 SVGIG (reference sequence). The CDR3 sequence is 13 residues long. Trimming took off 3 bases at V and 10 bases at J, with 16 bases between the two ends.

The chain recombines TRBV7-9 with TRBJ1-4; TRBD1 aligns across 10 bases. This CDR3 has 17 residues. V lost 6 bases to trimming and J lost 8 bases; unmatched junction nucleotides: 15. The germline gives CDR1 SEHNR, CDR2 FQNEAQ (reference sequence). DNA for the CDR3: TGTGCCAGCAGTCGAGGGACAGGGGAAACTTCTCGGGAAAAACTGTTTTTT. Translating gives CASSRGTGETSREKLFF.